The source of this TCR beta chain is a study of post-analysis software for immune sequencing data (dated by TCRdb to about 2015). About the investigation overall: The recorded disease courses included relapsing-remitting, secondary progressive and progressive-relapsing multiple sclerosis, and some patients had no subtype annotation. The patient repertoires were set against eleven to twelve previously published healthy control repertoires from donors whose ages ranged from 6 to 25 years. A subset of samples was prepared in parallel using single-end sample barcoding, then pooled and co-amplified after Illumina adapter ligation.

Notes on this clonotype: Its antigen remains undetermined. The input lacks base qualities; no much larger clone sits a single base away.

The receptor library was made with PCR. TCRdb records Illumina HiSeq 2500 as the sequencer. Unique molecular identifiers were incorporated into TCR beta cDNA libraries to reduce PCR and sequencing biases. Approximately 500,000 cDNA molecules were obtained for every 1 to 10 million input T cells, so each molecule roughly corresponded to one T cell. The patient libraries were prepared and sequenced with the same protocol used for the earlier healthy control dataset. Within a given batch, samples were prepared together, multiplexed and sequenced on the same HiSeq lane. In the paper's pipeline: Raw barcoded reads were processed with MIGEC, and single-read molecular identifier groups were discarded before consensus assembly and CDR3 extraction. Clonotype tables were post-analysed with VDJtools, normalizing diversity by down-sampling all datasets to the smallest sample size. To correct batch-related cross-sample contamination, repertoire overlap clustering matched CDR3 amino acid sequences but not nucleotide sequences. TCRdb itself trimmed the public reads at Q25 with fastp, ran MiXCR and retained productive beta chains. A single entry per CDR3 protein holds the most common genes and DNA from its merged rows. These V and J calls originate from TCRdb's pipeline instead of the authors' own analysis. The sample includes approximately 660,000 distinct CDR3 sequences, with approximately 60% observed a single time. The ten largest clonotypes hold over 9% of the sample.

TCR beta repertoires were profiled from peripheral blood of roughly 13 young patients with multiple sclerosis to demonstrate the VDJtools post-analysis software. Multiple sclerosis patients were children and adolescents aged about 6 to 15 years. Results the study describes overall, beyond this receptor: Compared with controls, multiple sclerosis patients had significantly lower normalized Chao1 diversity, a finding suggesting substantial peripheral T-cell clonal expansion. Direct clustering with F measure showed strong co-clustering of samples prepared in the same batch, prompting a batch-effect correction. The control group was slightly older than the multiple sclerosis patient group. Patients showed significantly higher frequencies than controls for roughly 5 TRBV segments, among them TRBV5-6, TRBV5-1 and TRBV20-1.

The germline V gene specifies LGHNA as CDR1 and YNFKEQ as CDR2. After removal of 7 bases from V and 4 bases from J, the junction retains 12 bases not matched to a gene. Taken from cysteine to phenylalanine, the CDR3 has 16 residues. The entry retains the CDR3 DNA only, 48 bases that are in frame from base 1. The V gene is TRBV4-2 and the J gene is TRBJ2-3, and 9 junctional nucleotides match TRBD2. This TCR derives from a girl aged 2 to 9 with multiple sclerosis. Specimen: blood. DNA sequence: TGTGCCAGCACCCCTGGGGGGGCTAGCGGGGCAGATACGCAGTATTTT. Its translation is CASTPGGASGADTQYF.